This T cell receptor beta chain was observed in a study of OX40 agonist ivuxolimab in advanced cancers. Study findings and constraints: Relative to CD4+, CD8+ T cells held more expanded clones on average.

CDR1 is ENHRY and CDR2 is SYGVKD in the germline V gene. CDR3 length: 13 amino acids. V lost 8 bases to trimming and J lost 2 bases; unmatched junction nucleotides: 1. This clone was seen a single time. Its matching antigen is unknown. Sequenced by immunoSEQ multiplex PCR; TCRdb stores in-frame clones only, minus some. The data hold more than 50,000 clones, with 70% to 90% observed a single time. The origin of this receptor is an adult with an advanced solid tumor such as melanoma, head and neck, liver or kidney cancer. The chain employs TRBV10-3 and TRBJ1-4; 8 nucleotides match TRBD1. The source was CD4+ or CD8+ T cells sorted from blood, collected in a trial of the OX40 agonist ivuxolimab. The CDR3 coding sequence is TGTGCCATCCGACAGGGGACTAATGAAAAACTGTTTTTT. Translating it yields CAIRQGTNEKLFF.